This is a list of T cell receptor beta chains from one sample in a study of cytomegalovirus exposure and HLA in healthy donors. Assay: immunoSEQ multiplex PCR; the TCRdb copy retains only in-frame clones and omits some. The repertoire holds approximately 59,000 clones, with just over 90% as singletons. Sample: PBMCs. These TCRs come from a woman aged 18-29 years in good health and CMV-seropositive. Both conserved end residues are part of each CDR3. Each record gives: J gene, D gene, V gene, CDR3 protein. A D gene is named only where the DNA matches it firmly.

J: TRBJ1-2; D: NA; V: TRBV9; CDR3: CASSVEREGGYTF
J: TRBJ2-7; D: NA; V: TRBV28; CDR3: CASSFSGLYEQYF
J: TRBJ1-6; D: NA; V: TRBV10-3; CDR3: CAISEDSSYNSPLHF
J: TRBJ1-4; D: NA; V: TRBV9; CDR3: CASSVVGAPNEKLFF
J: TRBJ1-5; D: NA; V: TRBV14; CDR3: CASSHPGYSNQPQHF
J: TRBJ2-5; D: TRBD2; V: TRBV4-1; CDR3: CASSQGLAGGEETQYF
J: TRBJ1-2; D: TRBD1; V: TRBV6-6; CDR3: CASSPDRGYGYTF
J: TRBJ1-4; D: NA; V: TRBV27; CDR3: CASSLEGEKLFF
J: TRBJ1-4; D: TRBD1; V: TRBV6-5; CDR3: CASSYHPGQVKEKLFF
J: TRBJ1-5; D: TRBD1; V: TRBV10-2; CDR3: CASSDTGVSSETQHF
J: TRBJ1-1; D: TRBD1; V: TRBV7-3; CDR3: CASSLSPGQLTEAFF
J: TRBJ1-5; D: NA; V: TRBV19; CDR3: CASSAGAGRSNQPQHF
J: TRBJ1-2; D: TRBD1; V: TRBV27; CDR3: CASSTRTGNYGYTF
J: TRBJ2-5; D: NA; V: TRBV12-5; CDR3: CASGNKRQETQYF
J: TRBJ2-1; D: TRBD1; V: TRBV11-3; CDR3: CASSGRTGSPYNEQFF
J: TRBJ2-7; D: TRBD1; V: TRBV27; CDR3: CASSRGQGLNEQYF
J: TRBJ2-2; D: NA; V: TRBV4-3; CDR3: CASSQGEAGELFF
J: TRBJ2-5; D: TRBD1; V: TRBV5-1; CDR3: CASSSRQGKETQYF
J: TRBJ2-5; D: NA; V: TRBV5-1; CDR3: CASSLFTAPGQETQYF
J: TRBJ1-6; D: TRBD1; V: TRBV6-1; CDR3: CASSEWTGIYNSPLHF
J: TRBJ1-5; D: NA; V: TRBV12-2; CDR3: CASRLVGTENNQPQHF
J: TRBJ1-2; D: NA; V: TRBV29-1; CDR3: CSARTATPYGYTF
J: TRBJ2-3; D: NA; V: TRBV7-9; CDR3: CASSLPGDTQYF
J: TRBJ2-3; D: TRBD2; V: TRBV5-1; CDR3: CASERGGADTQYF
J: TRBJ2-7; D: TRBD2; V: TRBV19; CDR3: CASSWSGGVYEQYF
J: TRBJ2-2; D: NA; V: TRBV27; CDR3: CASSWDTNTGELFF
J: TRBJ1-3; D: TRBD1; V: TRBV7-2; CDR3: CASSPHGGQTSGNTIYF
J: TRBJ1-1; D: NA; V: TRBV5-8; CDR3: CASSLGYGQSPNTEAFF
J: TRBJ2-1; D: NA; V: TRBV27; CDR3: CASNPTRTDNEQFF
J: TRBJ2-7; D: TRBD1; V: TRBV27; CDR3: CASSLLGTASYEQYF